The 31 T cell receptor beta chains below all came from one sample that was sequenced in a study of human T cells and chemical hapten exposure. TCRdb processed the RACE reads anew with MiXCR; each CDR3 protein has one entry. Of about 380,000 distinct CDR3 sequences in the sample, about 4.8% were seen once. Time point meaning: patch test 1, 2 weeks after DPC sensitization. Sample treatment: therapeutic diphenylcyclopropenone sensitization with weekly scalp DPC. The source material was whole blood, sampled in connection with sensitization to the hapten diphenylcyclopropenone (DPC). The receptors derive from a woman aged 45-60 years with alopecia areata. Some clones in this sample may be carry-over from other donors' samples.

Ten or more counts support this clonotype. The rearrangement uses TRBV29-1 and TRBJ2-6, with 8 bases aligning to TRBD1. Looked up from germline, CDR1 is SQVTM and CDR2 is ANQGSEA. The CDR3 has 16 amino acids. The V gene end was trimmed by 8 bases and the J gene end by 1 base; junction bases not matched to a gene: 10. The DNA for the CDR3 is TGCAGCACGCTGACAGGGGAACCTTCTGGGGCCAACGTCCTGACTTTC. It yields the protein CSTLTGEPSGANVLTF.

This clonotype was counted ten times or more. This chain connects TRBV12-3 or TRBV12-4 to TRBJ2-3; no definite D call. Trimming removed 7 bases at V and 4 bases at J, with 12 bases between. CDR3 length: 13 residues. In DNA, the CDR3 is TGTGCCAGCACCCTTCACTCAGCAGATACGCAGTATTTT. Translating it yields CASTLHSADTQYF.

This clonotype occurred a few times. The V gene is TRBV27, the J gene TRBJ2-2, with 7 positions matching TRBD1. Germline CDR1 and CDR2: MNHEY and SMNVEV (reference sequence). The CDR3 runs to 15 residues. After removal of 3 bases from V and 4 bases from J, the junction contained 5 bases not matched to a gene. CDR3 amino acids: CASSFRSGGTGELFF. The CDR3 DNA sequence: TGTGCCAGCAGTTTTCGGTCAGGGGGCACCGGGGAGCTGTTTTTT.

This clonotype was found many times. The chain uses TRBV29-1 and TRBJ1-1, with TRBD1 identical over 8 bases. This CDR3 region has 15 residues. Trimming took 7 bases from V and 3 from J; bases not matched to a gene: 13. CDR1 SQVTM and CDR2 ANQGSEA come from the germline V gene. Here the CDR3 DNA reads TGCAGCGCCCCACCCCCGACAGGGGTCTACACTGAAGCTTTCTTT. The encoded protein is CSAPPPTGVYTEAFF.

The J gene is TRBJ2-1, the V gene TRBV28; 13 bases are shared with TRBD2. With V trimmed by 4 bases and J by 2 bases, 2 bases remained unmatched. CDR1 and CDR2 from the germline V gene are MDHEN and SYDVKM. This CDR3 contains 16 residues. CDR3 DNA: TGTGCCAGCAGTTGGGGACTAGCGGGAACCTACAATGAGCAGTTCTTC. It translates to CASSWGLAGTYNEQFF.

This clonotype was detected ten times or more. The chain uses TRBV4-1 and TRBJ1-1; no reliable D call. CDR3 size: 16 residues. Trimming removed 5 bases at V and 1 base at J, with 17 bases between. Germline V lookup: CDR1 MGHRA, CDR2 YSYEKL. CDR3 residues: CASSLRSPGENTEAFF. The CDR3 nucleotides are TGCGCCAGCAGCTTACGGTCTCCGGGAGAGAACACTGAAGCTTTCTTT.

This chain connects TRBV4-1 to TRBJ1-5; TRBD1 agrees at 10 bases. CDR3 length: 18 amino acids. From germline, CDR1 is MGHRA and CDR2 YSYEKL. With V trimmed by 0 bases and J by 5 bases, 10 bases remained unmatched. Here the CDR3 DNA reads TGCGCCAGCAGCCAAGAAGGGATGACAGGGGGCAGGGATCAGCCCCAGCATTTT. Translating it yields CASSQEGMTGGRDQPQHF.

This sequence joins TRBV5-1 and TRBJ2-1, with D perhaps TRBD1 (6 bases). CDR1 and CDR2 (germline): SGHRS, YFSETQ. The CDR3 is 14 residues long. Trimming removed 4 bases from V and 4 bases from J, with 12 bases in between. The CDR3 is CASSGDKVYNEQFF. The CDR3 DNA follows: TGCGCCAGCAGCGGGGACAAGGTATACAATGAGCAGTTCTTC.

CDR3 bases: TGCAGCGTTGGAGGCGGGGTGAACACCGGGGAGCTGTTTTTT. Translating it yields CSVGGGVNTGELFF. The V call is TRBV29-1, the J call TRBJ2-2; tentative D call: TRBD2 (6 bases). The germline V and J ends were trimmed by 4 bases and 1 base, with 10 bases remaining between them. The CDR3 length is 14 residues. Germline CDR1 reads SQVTM; CDR2 reads ANQGSEA.

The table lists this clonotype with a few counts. The CDR3 region is CASSLVWWDTGELFF. DNA of the CDR3: TGTGCCAGCAGTTTGGTTTGGTGGGACACCGGGGAGCTGTTTTTT. This chain joins TRBV27 and TRBJ2-2; D gene uncertain. This CDR3 region has 15 residues. CDR1 is MNHEY and CDR2 is SMNVEV in the germline V gene (reference sequence). The ends were cut back, 3 bases at V and 3 bases at J, with 11 bases in the middle.

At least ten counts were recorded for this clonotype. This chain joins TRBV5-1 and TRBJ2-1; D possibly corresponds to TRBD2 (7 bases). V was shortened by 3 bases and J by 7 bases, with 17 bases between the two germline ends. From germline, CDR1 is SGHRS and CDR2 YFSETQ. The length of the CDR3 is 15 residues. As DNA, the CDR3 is TGCGCCAGCAGCTCTGACGCGGGGGCCTTTAATGAGCAGTTCTTC. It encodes CASSSDAGAFNEQFF.

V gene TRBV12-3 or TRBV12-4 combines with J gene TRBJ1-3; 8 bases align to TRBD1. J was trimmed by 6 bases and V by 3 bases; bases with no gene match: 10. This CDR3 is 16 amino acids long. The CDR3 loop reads CASSFPPRGRENTIYF. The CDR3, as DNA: TGTGCCAGCAGTTTTCCCCCCAGGGGGCGCGAAAACACCATATATTTT.

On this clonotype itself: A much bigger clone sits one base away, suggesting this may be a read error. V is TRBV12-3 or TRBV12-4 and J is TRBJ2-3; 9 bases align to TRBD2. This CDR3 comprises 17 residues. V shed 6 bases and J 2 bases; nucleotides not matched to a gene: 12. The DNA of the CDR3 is TGTGCCAGCAGCAAACCGCTAGCGGGGAGCCCCACAGATACGCAGTATTTT. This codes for CASSKPLAGSPTDTQYF.

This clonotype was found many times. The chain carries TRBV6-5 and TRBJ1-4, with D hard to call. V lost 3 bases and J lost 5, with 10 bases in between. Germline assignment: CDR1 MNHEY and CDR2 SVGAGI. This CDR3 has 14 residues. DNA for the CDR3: TGTGCCAGCAGTTATTATCACAGCAATGAAAAACTGTTTTTT. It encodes CASSYYHSNEKLFF.

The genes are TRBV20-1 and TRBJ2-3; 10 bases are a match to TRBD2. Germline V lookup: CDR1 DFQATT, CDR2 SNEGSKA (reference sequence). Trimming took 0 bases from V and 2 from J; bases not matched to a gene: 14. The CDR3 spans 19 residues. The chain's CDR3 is CSARDGAGGHWLVTDTQYF. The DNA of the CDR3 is TGCAGTGCTAGAGATGGAGCGGGGGGGCATTGGCTTGTCACAGATACGCAGTATTTT.

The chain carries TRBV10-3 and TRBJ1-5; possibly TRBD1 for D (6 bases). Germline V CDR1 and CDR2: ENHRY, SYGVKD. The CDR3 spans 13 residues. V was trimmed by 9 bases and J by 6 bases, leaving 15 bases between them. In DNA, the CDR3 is TGTGCCATACAAACAGGGCCCGCTCAGCCCCAGCATTTT. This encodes CAIQTGPAQPQHF.

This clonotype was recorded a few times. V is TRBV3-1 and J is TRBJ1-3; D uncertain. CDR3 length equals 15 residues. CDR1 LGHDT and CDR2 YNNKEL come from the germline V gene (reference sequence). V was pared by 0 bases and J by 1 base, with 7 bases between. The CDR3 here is CASSQDTTSGNTIYF. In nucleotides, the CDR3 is TGTGCCAGCAGCCAAGATACTACTTCTGGAAACACCATATATTTT. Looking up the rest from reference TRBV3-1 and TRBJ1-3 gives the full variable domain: DTAVSQTPKYLVTQMGNDKSIKCEQNLGHDTMYWYKQDSKKFLKIMFSYNNKELIINETVPNRFSPKSPDKAHLNLHINSLELGDSAVYFCASSQDTTSGNTIYFGEGSWLTVV.

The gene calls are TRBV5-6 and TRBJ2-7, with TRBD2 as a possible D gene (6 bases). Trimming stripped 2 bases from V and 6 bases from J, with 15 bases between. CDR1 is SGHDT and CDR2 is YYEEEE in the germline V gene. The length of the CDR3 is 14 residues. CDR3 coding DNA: TGTGCCAGCAGCTTCGGGTCGGGGGAGCGCGAGCAGTACTTC. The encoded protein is CASSFGSGEREQYF. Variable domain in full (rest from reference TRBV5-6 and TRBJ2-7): DAGVTQSPTHLIKTRGQQVTLRCSPKSGHDTVSWYQQALGQGPQFIFQYYEEEERQRGNFPDRFSGHQFPNYSSELNVNALLLGDSALYLCASSFGSGEREQYFGPGTRLTVT.

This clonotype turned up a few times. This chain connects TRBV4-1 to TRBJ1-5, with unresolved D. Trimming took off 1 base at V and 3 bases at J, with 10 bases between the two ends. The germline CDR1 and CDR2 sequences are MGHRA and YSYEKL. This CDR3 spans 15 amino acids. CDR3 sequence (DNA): TGCGCCAGCAGCCAAGTGGCAAGCCCCAATCAGCCCCAGCATTTT. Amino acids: CASSQVASPNQPQHF.

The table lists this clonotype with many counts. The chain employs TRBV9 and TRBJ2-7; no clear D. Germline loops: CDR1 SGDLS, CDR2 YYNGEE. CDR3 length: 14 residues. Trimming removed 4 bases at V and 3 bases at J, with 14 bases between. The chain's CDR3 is CASSSGATVYEQYF. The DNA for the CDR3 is TGTGCCAGCAGCAGTGGAGCAACAGTCTACGAGCAGTACTTC.

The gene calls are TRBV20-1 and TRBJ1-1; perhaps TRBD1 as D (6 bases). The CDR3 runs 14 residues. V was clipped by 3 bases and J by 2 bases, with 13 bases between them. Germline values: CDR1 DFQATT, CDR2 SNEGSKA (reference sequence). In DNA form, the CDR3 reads TGCAGTGCTAGGGCAGGACAGATCAACACTGAAGCTTTCTTT. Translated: CSARAGQINTEAFF.

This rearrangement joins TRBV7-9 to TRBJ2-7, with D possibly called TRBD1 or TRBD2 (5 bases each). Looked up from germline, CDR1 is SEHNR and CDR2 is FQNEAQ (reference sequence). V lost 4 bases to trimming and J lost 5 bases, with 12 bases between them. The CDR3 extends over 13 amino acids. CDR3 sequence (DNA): TGTGCCAGCAGCTACGGGGCTCTGGACGAGCAGTACTTC. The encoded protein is CASSYGALDEQYF.

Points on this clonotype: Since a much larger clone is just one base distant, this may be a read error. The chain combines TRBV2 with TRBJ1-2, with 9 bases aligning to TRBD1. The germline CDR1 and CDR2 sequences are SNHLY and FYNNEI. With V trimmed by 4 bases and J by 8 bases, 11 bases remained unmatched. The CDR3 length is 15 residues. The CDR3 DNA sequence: TGTGCCAGCAGTGGGGGGACAGGGTTACCCTACGGCTACACCTTC. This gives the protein CASSGGTGLPYGYTF. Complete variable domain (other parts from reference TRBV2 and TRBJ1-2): EPEVTQTPSHQVTQMGQEVILRCVPISNHLYFYWYRQILGQKVEFLVSFYNNEISEKSEIFDDQFSVERPDGSNFTLKIRSTKLEDSAMYFCASSGGTGLPYGYTFGSGTRLTVV.

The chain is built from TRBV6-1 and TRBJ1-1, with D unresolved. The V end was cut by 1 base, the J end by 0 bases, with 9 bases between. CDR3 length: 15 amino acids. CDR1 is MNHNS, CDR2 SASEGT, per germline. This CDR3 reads CASSEEGGLNTEAFF. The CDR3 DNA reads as TGTGCCAGCAGTGAAGAGGGCGGCCTGAACACTGAAGCTTTCTTT.

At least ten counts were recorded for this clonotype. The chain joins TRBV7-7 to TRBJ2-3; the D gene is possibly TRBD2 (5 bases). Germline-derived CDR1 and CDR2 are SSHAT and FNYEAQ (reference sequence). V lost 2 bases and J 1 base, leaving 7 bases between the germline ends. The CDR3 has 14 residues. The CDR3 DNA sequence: TGTGCCAGCAGCTTATTCGGGGGCACAGATACGCAGTATTTT. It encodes CASSLFGGTDTQYF.

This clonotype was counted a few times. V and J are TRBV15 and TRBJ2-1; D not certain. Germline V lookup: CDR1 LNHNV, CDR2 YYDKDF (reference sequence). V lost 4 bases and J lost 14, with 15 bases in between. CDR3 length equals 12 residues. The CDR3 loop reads CATSKTPDPKFF. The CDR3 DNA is TGTGCCACCAGCAAAACCCCGGATCCAAAGTTCTTC.

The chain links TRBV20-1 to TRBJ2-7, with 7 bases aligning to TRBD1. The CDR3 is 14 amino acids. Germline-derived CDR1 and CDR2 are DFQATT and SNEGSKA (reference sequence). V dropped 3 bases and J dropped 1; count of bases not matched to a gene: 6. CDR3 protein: CSASTRQGSYEQYF. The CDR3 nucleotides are TGCAGTGCTAGTACGAGACAGGGTTCCTACGAGCAGTACTTC.

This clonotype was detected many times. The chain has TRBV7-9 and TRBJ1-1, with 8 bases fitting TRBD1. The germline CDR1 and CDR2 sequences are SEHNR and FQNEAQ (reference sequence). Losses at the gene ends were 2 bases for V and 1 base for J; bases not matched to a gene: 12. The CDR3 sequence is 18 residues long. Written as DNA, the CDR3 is TGTGCCAGCAGCTTAAGTAGTTGGGGACAGGCAACGAACACTGAAGCTTTCTTT. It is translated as CASSLSSWGQATNTEAFF. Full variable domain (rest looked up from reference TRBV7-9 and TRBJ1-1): DTGVSQNPRHKITKRGQNVTFRCDPISEHNRLYWYRQTLGQGPEFLTYFQNEAQLEKSRLLSDRFSAERPKGSFSTLEIQRTEQGDSAMYLCASSLSSWGQATNTEAFFGQGTRLTVV.

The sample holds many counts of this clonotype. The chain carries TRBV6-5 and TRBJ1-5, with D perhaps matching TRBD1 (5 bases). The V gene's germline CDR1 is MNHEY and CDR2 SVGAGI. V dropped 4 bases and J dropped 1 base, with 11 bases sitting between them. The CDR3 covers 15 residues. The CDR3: CASSSLGVSNQPQHF. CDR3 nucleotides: TGTGCCAGCAGTTCTTTAGGGGTGAGCAATCAGCCCCAGCATTTT.

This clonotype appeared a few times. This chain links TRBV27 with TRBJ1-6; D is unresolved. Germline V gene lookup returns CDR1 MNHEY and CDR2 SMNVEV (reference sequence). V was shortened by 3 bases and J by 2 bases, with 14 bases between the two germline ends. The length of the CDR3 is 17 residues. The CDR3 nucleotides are TGTGCCAGCAGTTTGAACACCGGACGGGCCTATAATTCACCCCTCCACTTT. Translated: CASSLNTGRAYNSPLHF.

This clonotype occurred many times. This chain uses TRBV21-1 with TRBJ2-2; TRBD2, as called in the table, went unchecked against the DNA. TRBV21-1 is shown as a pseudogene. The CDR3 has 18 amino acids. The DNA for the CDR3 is TGTGCCAGCAGCGCCCCACTAGCGGGAGGGCCCCACACCGGGGAGCTGTTTTTT. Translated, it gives CASSAPLAGGPHTGELFF.